Listed below are T cell receptor beta chains from one sample, sequenced in a study of cytomegalovirus exposure and HLA in healthy donors. Repertoires were generated with immunoSEQ multiplex PCR, while TCRdb's copy carries only in-frame clones and drops some. The data hold 110,000 to 150,000 clones, with 78% observed a single time. Specimen: PBMCs. The origin of the receptors is a female donor in good health and CMV-seronegative. The CDR3 runs from the conserved cysteine through the conserved F or W. A D gene is named only where the DNA matches it firmly. Not all rows give a size; the values are once, few, many and, for expanded clones, a class.

cdr3_aa cdr3_nt v_call cdr3_length j_call clone_size d_call
CASSELRNTGELFF TGTGCCAGCAGTGAGCTCAGGAACACCGGGGAGCTGTTTTTT TRBV2 14 TRBJ2-2 . .
CASRLAMDRGNQPQHF TGTGCAAGTCGCTTAGCAATGGACAGGGGGAATCAGCCCCAGCATTTT TRBV12-2 16 TRBJ1-5 . .
CASSLLLNTEAFF TGCGCCAGCAGCCTACTCCTAAACACTGAAGCTTTCTTT TRBV4-1 13 TRBJ1-1 . .
CASRPGQGADTQYF TGTGCCAGCAGACCGGGACAGGGTGCAGATACGCAGTATTTT TRBV5-4 14 TRBJ2-3 . TRBD1
CASSESGQVNYLF TGTGCCAGCAGTGAGTCAGGCCAGGTGAATTACCTATTT TRBV2 13 TRBJ1-1 once .
CAWSVGSGGLNIQYF TGTGCCTGGAGTGTTGGTAGCGGGGGACTAAACATTCAGTACTTC TRBV30 15 TRBJ2-4 . TRBD2
CASSLFRGNQPQHF TGTGCCAGCAGTTTATTTAGAGGCAATCAGCCCCAGCATTTT TRBV28 14 TRBJ1-5 . .
CASNRPGRGNTEAFF TGCGCCAGCAACCGCCCCGGCAGGGGGAACACTGAAGCTTTCTTT TRBV5-8 15 TRBJ1-1 . .
CASSYPAGGGTYGYTF TGTGCCAGCAGTTACCCGGCCGGGGGGGGGACGTATGGCTACACCTTC TRBV6-6 16 TRBJ1-2 . .
CASSPRSGQGSHEQYF TGTGCCAGCAGCCCCCGTTCGGGACAGGGTAGCCACGAGCAGTACTTC TRBV9 16 TRBJ2-7 . TRBD1
CASSGLASSYNEQFF TGTGCCAGCAGCGGACTAGCTAGCTCCTACAATGAGCAGTTCTTC TRBV9 15 TRBJ2-1 . TRBD2
CASSIVGGEKLFF TGTGCCAGTAGTATAGTCGGCGGTGAAAAACTGTTTTTT TRBV19 13 TRBJ1-4 . .
CASSERGGPQYF TGTGCCAGCAGTGAACGGGGTGGGCCGCAGTATTTT TRBV6-1 12 TRBJ2-3 . .
CASTSTGTAYEQYF TGTGCCAGCACCTCGACAGGAACAGCCTACGAGCAGTACTTC TRBV2 14 TRBJ2-7 . .
CATRDNGGGNTIYF TGTGCCACCAGGGACAACGGTGGAGGAAACACCATATATTTT TRBV19 14 TRBJ1-3 . .
CASSFGLAGGPYNEQFF TGTGCCAGCAGCTTCGGACTAGCGGGGGGTCCCTACAATGAGCAGTTCTTC TRBV7-3 17 TRBJ2-1 . TRBD2
CASSLRGSTGELFF TGTGCCAGCAGCTTAAGGGGGTCCACCGGGGAGCTGTTTTTT TRBV11-1 14 TRBJ2-2 . .
CASSPIGTYLANYGYTF TGTGCCAGCAGTCCCATAGGGACTTACCTCGCTAACTATGGCTACACCTTC TRBV27 17 TRBJ1-2 . .
CASSFVGGNQPQHF TGTGCCAGCAGTTTTGTGGGGGGAAATCAGCCCCAGCATTTT TRBV28 14 TRBJ1-5 . .
CASSLVREGSNQPQHF TGCGCCAGCAGCTTGGTCCGGGAGGGTAGCAATCAGCCCCAGCATTTT TRBV5-1 16 TRBJ1-5 . .
CASSQELGGLGETQYF TGTGCCAGCAGCCAAGAACTCGGAGGGTTAGGGGAGACCCAGTACTTC TRBV14 16 TRBJ2-5 few .
CASSIYSIFGGRISTDTQYF TGTGCCAGTAGTATTTATAGTATTTTCGGGGGTAGGATTAGCACAGATACGCAGTATTTT TRBV19 20 TRBJ2-3 . .
CASSPGGLEVMYTQYF TGCGCCAGCAGCCCAGGCGGACTAGAGGTCATGTATACGCAGTATTTT TRBV4-1 16 TRBJ2-3 . TRBD2
CASTPKTGGEKLFF TGCGCCAGCACCCCAAAGACAGGGGGTGAAAAACTGTTTTTT TRBV5-1 14 TRBJ1-4 . TRBD1
CASSSQGWGYTF TGTGCCAGCAGTTCACAGGGATGGGGCTACACCTTC TRBV27 12 TRBJ1-2 . .
CASSSRTGWRAVNEKLFF TGTGCCAGCTCATCGAGGACAGGGTGGCGGGCAGTCAATGAAAAACTGTTTTTT TRBV18 18 TRBJ1-4 . TRBD1
CASSPLGAGGPYNEQFF TGTGCCAGCAGCCCCCTCGGGGCGGGAGGGCCCTACAATGAGCAGTTCTTC TRBV14 17 TRBJ2-1 . TRBD2
CASSLISRDSFTGELFF TGTGCCAGCAGCTTGATTTCCCGGGACTCTTTCACCGGGGAGCTGTTTTTT TRBV5-4 17 TRBJ2-2 . .
CASSLGVGAAVVGEQYF TGTGCCAGCAGCTTAGGGGTAGGGGCGGCAGTCGTGGGGGAGCAGTACTTC TRBV7-9 17 TRBJ2-7 . .
CATSRGGLGGRGETQYF TGTGCCACCTCCCGGGGTGGGTTGGGAGGTCGGGGAGAGACCCAGTACTTC TRBV15 17 TRBJ2-5 . .
CASSLANGSPNEKLFF TGTGCCAGCAGCTTGGCCAACGGGTCCCCTAATGAAAAACTGTTTTTT TRBV5-4 16 TRBJ1-4 . .
CAWNKWSGRVQETQYF TGTGCCTGGAATAAGTGGTCTGGGAGAGTCCAAGAGACCCAGTACTTC TRBV30 16 TRBJ2-5 . .
CATSRGGGAGEAFF TGTGCCACCAGCAGAGGGGGTGGGGCTGGTGAAGCTTTCTTT TRBV15 14 TRBJ1-1 . .
CASSLGLAGDRGFF TGTGCCAGCAGCTTAGGGCTAGCGGGGGACCGGGGGTTCTTC TRBV7-2 14 TRBJ2-1 few TRBD2
CASSRGWDYEQFF TGTGCCAGCAGCCGCGGTTGGGACTATGAGCAGTTCTTC TRBV11-3 13 TRBJ2-1 . .
CASRPGTSNYEQYF TGCGCCAGCAGGCCCGGGACATCGAACTACGAGCAGTACTTC TRBV5-1 14 TRBJ2-7 . .
CASRALMVSPLHF TGTGCCAGCAGGGCCCTGATGGTTTCACCCCTCCACTTT TRBV27 13 TRBJ1-6 . .
CASSVRQAGDTEAFF TGTGCCAGCAGTGTACGACAGGCTGGGGACACTGAAGCTTTCTTT TRBV6-5 15 TRBJ1-1 . .
CASSLRNTGELFF TGTGCCAGCAGCTTGAGGAACACCGGGGAGCTGTTTTTT TRBV7-6 13 TRBJ2-2 . .
CASSSIGGAFYGGYTF TGTGCCAGCAGTTCCATAGGGGGAGCTTTCTATGGGGGCTACACCTTC TRBV6-5 16 TRBJ1-2 . .
CASRLNRANNYGYTF TGTGCCAGCAGACTGAACAGAGCCAACAACTATGGCTACACCTTC TRBV11-2 15 TRBJ1-2 . .
CASSFGGRPYEQYF TGTGCCAGCAGTTTTGGTGGGAGACCCTACGAGCAGTACTTC TRBV28 14 TRBJ2-7 once .
CASSLLAGDIYNEQFF TGTGCCAGCAGTTTGCTAGCGGGGGATATATACAATGAGCAGTTCTTC TRBV6-5 16 TRBJ2-1 . TRBD2
CAWSTDRGAFF TGTGCCTGGAGTACGGACAGGGGAGCTTTCTTT TRBV30 11 TRBJ1-1 . TRBD1
CASSQEVAGYSPLHF TGCGCCAGCAGCCAAGAGGTCGCAGGGTATTCACCCCTCCACTTT TRBV4-3 15 TRBJ1-6 few .
CATSRVPEATNEKLFF TGTGCCACCAGCAGAGTTCCAGAAGCAACTAATGAAAAACTGTTTTTT TRBV15 16 TRBJ1-4 . .
CASSLLPRGSPLHF TGTGCCAGCAGTTTGCTGCCGCGGGGTTCACCCCTCCACTTT TRBV28 14 TRBJ1-6 once .
CASSSGTSGNNEQFF TGTGCCAGCAGTTCTGGGACTAGCGGCAACAATGAGCAGTTCTTC TRBV28 15 TRBJ2-1 . TRBD2
CATSRRVPLQGTNEKLFF TGTGCCACCAGCAGACGAGTACCCCTACAGGGGACTAATGAAAAACTGTTTTTT TRBV15 18 TRBJ1-4 . TRBD1
CASSEAQGAGGYTF TGTGCCAGCAGTGAGGCGCAGGGGGCGGGTGGCTACACCTTC TRBV6-6 14 TRBJ1-2 few TRBD1
CASSSLQGDYEQYF TGTGCCAGCAGCTCATTACAGGGGGACTACGAGCAGTACTTC TRBV5-4 14 TRBJ2-7 . TRBD1
CAWSVFPGDGKAFF TGTGCCTGGAGTGTATTTCCAGGGGATGGAAAAGCTTTCTTT TRBV30 14 TRBJ1-1 . .
CASSLNGDTQYF TGTGCCAGCAGCCTAAACGGGGATACGCAGTATTTT TRBV7-3 12 TRBJ2-3 . .
CASGIQGHLEQYF TGCGCCAGCGGCATTCAGGGGCACCTGGAGCAGTACTTC TRBV5-1 13 TRBJ2-5 . .
CASSTSGRGGRYNEQFF TGTGCCAGCAGCACCTCGGGGCGGGGGGGCCGTTACAATGAGCAGTTCTTC TRBV5-4 17 TRBJ2-1 . TRBD2